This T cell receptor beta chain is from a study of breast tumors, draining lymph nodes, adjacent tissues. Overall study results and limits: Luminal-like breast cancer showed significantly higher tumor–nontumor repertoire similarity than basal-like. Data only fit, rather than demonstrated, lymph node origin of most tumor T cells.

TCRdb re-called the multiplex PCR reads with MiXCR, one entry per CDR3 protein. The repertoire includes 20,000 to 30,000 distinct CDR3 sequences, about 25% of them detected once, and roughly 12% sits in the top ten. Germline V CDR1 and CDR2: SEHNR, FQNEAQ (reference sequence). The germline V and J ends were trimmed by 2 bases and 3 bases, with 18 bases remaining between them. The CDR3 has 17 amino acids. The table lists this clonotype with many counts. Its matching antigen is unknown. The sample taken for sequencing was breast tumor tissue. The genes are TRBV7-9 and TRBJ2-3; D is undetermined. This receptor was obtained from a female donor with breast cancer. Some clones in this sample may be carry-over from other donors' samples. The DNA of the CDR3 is TGTGCCAGCAGCTTAATGTACACCCACCATTTAACAGATACGCAGTATTTT. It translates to CASSLMYTHHLTDTQYF. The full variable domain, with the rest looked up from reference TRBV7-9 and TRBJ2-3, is DTGVSQNPRHKITKRGQNVTFRCDPISEHNRLYWYRQTLGQGPEFLTYFQNEAQLEKSRLLSDRFSAERPKGSFSTLEIQRTEQGDSAMYLCASSLMYTHHLTDTQYFGPGTRLTVL.